One and the same sample provided the 26 T cell receptor beta chains below, sequenced in a study of glioma-infiltrating T cells. Amplification of TCR alpha and beta CDR3 regions from RNA used iRepertoire nested multiplex PCR. One entry per CDR3 protein results from TCRdb running MiXCR on the multiplex PCR reads. This table has 300,000 to 400,000 distinct CDR3 sequences, roughly two fifths appearing once. Sequencing was carried out using glioma tissue, nonneoplastic brain tissue, or PBMCs (not recorded which). These receptors were obtained from a human donor with low-grade glioma or glioblastoma, undergoing nonglioma brain surgery, or in good health (not recorded which).

This clonotype was seen only a few times. The V and J genes are TRBV7-2 and TRBJ2-1, with TRBD2 identical over 8 bases. V lost 1 base, J lost 9 bases, and 5 bases stayed unmatched. This CDR3 has 14 amino acids. Germline CDR1 and CDR2: SGHTA and FQGNSA. CDR3 region: CASSLDPSGLEQFF. The CDR3 DNA reads TGTGCCAGCAGCTTAGATCCTAGCGGGCTTGAGCAGTTCTTC.

Regarding this clonotype: Being one base from a much bigger clone, this may be a read error. This chain uses TRBV20-1 with TRBJ2-5; no firm D call. This CDR3 has 12 residues. V lost 1 base to trimming and J lost 5 bases, with 8 bases between them. Germline V gives CDR1 DFQATT, CDR2 SNEGSKA (reference sequence). The CDR3 nucleotides read TGCAGTGCTAGAGTCCCCGCGGAGACCCAGTACTTC. Amino acids: CSARVPAETQYF.

This clonotype was observed many times. The rearrangement links TRBV7-9 to TRBJ2-3, with a tentative D call TRBD1 (6 bases). The CDR3 covers 14 residues. The germline gives CDR1 SEHNR, CDR2 FQNEAQ (reference sequence). V was cut by 5 bases and J by 3 bases, with 12 bases left in between. This CDR3 reads CASSLQQGTDTQYF. CDR3 nucleotide sequence: TGTGCCAGCAGCCTCCAACAGGGAACAGATACGCAGTATTTT.

The chain couples TRBV20-1 to TRBJ1-5, with a weak D call TRBD1 (5 bases). V lost 0 bases, J lost 2 bases, and 14 bases lay in between. This CDR3 contains 16 residues. Germline V gives CDR1 DFQATT, CDR2 SNEGSKA (reference sequence). DNA for the CDR3: TGCAGTGCTAGAGATAGCGGGGCTCGGCGCAATCAGCCCCAGCATTTT. Its protein is CSARDSGARRNQPQHF.

The CDR3 DNA follows: TGTGCCAGCAGCTTACGGGGGGACTACAATGAGCAGTTCTTC. This codes for CASSLRGDYNEQFF. The chain is built from TRBV7-9 and TRBJ2-1, with 7 bases matching TRBD2. Losses at the gene ends were 2 bases for V and 3 bases for J; bases not matched to a gene: 1. From germline, CDR1 is SEHNR and CDR2 FQNEAQ (reference sequence). The CDR3 has 14 amino acids.

The table lists this clonotype with many counts. V gene TRBV7-6 combines with J gene TRBJ2-7; D possibly uses TRBD1 or TRBD2 (5 bases each). Germline-derived CDR1 and CDR2 are SGHVS and FNYEAQ. V lost 1 base and J lost 3, with 10 bases in between. CDR3 length: 14 residues. Here the CDR3 reads CASSLGQGVYEQYF. The CDR3 nucleotides are TGTGCCAGCAGCTTAGGTCAGGGAGTCTACGAGCAGTACTTC. Looking up the rest from reference TRBV7-6 and TRBJ2-7 gives the full variable domain: GAGVSQSPRYKVTKRGQDVALRCDPISGHVSLYWYRQALGQGPEFLTYFNYEAQQDKSGLPNDRFSAERPEGSISTLTIQRTEQRDSAMYRCASSLGQGVYEQYFGPGTRLTVT.

In its sample, this clonotype was seen a few times. J is TRBJ1-5 and V is TRBV20-1; 7 bases agree with TRBD1. The germline V gene encodes CDR1 DFQATT and CDR2 SNEGSKA (reference sequence). The V and J ends lost 5 bases and 7 bases, in that order; junction bases with no gene match: 14. The CDR3 length is 15 residues. CDR3 DNA sequence: TGCAGTGCTGCCCAGGGGGGGGGAGAAGAGCAGCCCCAGCATTTT. Translated: CSAAQGGGEEQPQHF.

The chain has TRBV4-2 and TRBJ2-3; 9 bases align to TRBD2. The length of the CDR3 is 19 residues. The J segment lost 3 bases and the V segment lost 0 bases, leaving 13 bases of the junction unmatched. Germline V gene data show CDR1 as LGHNA and CDR2 as YNFKEQ. The CDR3 nucleotides are TGTGCCAGCAGCCAAGATCTAGGCCGACTAGCGGCCAGAACAGATACGCAGTATTTT. It translates to CASSQDLGRLAARTDTQYF.

V is TRBV11-2 and J is TRBJ2-1; D is perhaps TRBD2 (6 bases). The CDR3 runs 20 residues. The V end was cut by 0 bases, the J end by 3 bases, with 24 bases between. The germline CDR1 and CDR2 sequences are SGHAT and FQNNGV. CDR3 sequence: CASSLEAPGLAEGSYNEQFF. CDR3 in DNA: TGTGCCAGCAGCTTAGAGGCCCCAGGGTTGGCGGAGGGGAGCTACAATGAGCAGTTCTTC.

V usage is TRBV28 and J usage is TRBJ2-7, with 8 bases matching TRBD1. The germline V gene has CDR1 MDHEN and CDR2 SYDVKM. Trimming at V came to 8 bases and at J to 1 base, leaving 4 bases not matched to a gene. The CDR3 is made up of 13 amino acids. The CDR3 region is CASRHRGSYEQYF. The DNA of the CDR3 is TGTGCCAGCCGTCACAGGGGGTCCTACGAGCAGTACTTC. Based on the CDR3 plus reference TRBV28 and TRBJ2-7, the full variable domain is DVKVTQSSRYLVKRTGEKVFLECVQDMDHENMFWYRQDPGLGLRLIYFSYDVKMKEKGDIPEGYSVSREKKERFSLILESASTNQTSMYLCASRHRGSYEQYFGPGTRLTVT.

The chain recombines TRBV27 with TRBJ2-1, with 10 bases that match TRBD2. V was clipped by 3 bases and J by 9 bases; unmatched bases: 11. Germline-derived CDR1 and CDR2 are MNHEY and SMNVEV (reference sequence). CDR3 size: 16 residues. This chain's CDR3 is CASSFLSASGSAEQFF. Written as DNA, the CDR3 is TGTGCCAGCAGTTTCCTAAGTGCTAGCGGGAGTGCTGAGCAGTTCTTC.

Details on this clonotype: A much larger clone is a single base away; this may be a read error. This chain connects TRBV6-5 to TRBJ2-7; tentative D call: TRBD1 (6 bases). Germline-derived CDR1 and CDR2 are MNHEY and SVGAGI. CDR3 length: 13 amino acids. The CDR3 nucleotides read TGTGCCAGCAGCACAGGGATAGGAGACGAGCGGTACTTC. As protein: CASSTGIGDERYF.

Worth noting for this clonotype: Germline is not matched at one junction end, which may reflect a read error. The J gene is TRBJ2-1, the V gene TRBV27, with D maybe TRBD1 (6 bases). The CDR3 is 14 residues long. Per the germline V gene, CDR1 is MNHEY and CDR2 is SMNVEV (reference sequence). In DNA form, the CDR3 reads TGTGCCAGCAGCCCTTTCAGGGTCAGGGGTGAGCGGTTCTTC. As protein: CASSPFRVRGERFF.

This clonotype occurred a few times. V and J are TRBV7-9 and TRBJ2-1, with TRBD2 matching over 7 bases. The junction had 8 bases not matched to a gene; V was cut back by 4 bases and J by 5 bases. The CDR3 has 15 amino acids. Germline CDR1 is SEHNR and CDR2 is FQNEAQ (reference sequence). CDR3 DNA sequence: TGTGCCAGCAGCTCTAGCGGAGTCCAGAACAATGAGCAGTTCTTC. Amino acid sequence: CASSSSGVQNNEQFF.

A word on this clonotype: A much larger clonotype is one base distant, so this may be a read error. V is TRBV20-1 and J is TRBJ2-7, with a weak D call TRBD2 (6 bases). CDR3 size: 14 residues. Germline V lookup: CDR1 DFQATT, CDR2 SNEGSKA (reference sequence). The CDR3: CNASKAGSSYEQYF. Written as DNA, the CDR3 is TGCAATGCTAGTAAGGCGGGGTCATCCTACGAGCAGTACTTC.

As to this clonotype: A read error may explain this, as a much larger clone is one base away. The V and J genes are TRBV6-1 and TRBJ2-5, with D perhaps matching TRBD2 (5 bases). This CDR3 is built from 13 residues. Trimming left V 5 bases short and J 10 bases short, with 17 bases between. Germline V gene sequence: CDR1 MNHNS, CDR2 SASEGT. The CDR3 loop is CASSPHRPGSQYF. In nucleotides, the CDR3 is TGTGCCAGCAGTCCCCACCGGCCGGGGAGCCAGTACTTC.

This clonotype was seen a few times. The V gene is TRBV20-1, the J gene TRBJ1-1, with D perhaps matching TRBD1 (6 bases). Per germline, CDR1 DFQATT and CDR2 SNEGSKA (reference sequence). The CDR3 has 15 residues. Trimming cost V 1 base and J 4 bases, with 16 bases left between them. CDR3 DNA: TGCAGTGCTAGAGTGGGACATCCGTTGAGCACTGAAGCTTTCTTT. Translating it yields CSARVGHPLSTEAFF.

J is TRBJ2-5 and V is TRBV6-2 or TRBV6-3, with a weak D call TRBD2 (5 bases). V lost 7 bases, J lost 0 bases, and 18 bases lay in between. The CDR3 is 16 residues long. CDR1 and CDR2 from the germline V gene are MNHEY and SVGEGT. The CDR3 loop is CASTPPASRYQETQYF. The CDR3 coding sequence is TGTGCCAGCACCCCCCCGGCTAGCAGGTACCAAGAGACCCAGTACTTC.

This clonotype was observed many times. The chain carries TRBV20-1 and TRBJ2-5, with D unclear. Germline V gene data show CDR1 as DFQATT and CDR2 as SNEGSKA (reference sequence). Trimming removed 2 bases at V and 3 bases at J, with 16 bases between. This CDR3 region has 15 residues. As DNA, the CDR3 is TGCAGTGCTAGAATGTACCGGAACACGGAAGAGACCCAGTACTTC. It is translated as CSARMYRNTEETQYF.

The rearrangement joins TRBV2 to TRBJ2-7; D remains unclear. Germline V gives CDR1 SNHLY, CDR2 FYNNEI. The V gene lost 1 base and the J gene lost 0 bases, with 7 bases spanning the gap. The CDR3 runs 14 residues. The CDR3 loop reads CASSEGPTSYEQYF. CDR3 bases: TGTGCCAGCAGTGAAGGCCCTACCTCCTACGAGCAGTACTTC.

The chain combines TRBV7-2 with TRBJ2-2; 10 bases line up with TRBD2. This CDR3 spans 15 amino acids. Germline trimming cut 6 bases from V and 2 bases from J; bases unmatched to any gene: 3. Germline CDR1 is SGHTA and CDR2 is FQGNSA. DNA of the CDR3: TGTGCCAGCAGACGGACTAGCGGCAACACCGGGGAGCTGTTTTTT. Protein product: CASRRTSGNTGELFF. The full variable domain, rest sourced from reference TRBV7-2 and TRBJ2-2, is GAGVSQSPSNKVTEKGKDVELRCDPISGHTALYWYRQSLGQGLEFLIYFQGNSAPDKSGLPSDRFSAERTGGSVSTLTIQRTQQEDSAVYLCASRRTSGNTGELFFGEGSRLTVL.

This clonotype appeared many times. The chain links TRBV20-1 to TRBJ2-5; TRBD2 aligns across 10 bases. The CDR3 has 13 residues. Trimming removed 2 bases from V and 5 bases from J; junction bases left unmatched: 2. CDR1 and CDR2 (germline): DFQATT, SNEGSKA (reference sequence). The CDR3 loop reads CSARLAGAETQYF. CDR3 nucleotides: TGCAGTGCTAGACTAGCGGGAGCGGAGACCCAGTACTTC.

This clonotype occurred a few times. V usage is TRBV6-5 and J usage is TRBJ2-3; 9 positions match TRBD1. The germline gives CDR1 MNHEY, CDR2 SVGAGI. The CDR3 spans 14 residues. The trim removed 5 bases at V and 5 bases at J, leaving 5 bases unmatched. The CDR3 DNA reads as TGTGCCAGCAGTCATCGACAGGGGGGAGATACGCAGTATTTT. This sequence encodes CASSHRQGGDTQYF.

The sample holds many counts of this clonotype. The V call is TRBV6-1, the J call TRBJ1-4; D is ambiguous. V dropped 6 bases and J dropped 6 bases, with 17 bases sitting between them. Germline V gene lookup returns CDR1 MNHNS and CDR2 SASEGT. The CDR3 length is 15 residues. This CDR3 reads CASSRIANADEKLFF. The CDR3 region has the DNA TGTGCCAGCAGCCGGATAGCGAATGCCGATGAAAAACTGTTTTTT.

The gene calls are TRBV7-2 and TRBJ2-5; D is perhaps TRBD1 (6 bases). Germline loops: CDR1 SGHTA, CDR2 FQGNSA. The V and J ends lost 4 bases and 7 bases respectively, with 16 bases between them. The CDR3 consists of 14 residues. DNA for the CDR3: TGTGCCAGCAGCTCACAGGGCACTGGAGGGACCCAGTACTTC. Translated, it gives CASSSQGTGGTQYF.

This clonotype was seen a handful of times. The rearrangement links TRBV2 to TRBJ2-1; TRBD2 matches 8 bases. This CDR3 contains 16 residues. The trim removed 4 bases at V and 5 bases at J, leaving 10 bases unmatched. CDR1 is SNHLY and CDR2 is FYNNEI in the germline V gene. CDR3 nucleotides: TGTGCCAGCAGTGCTGTCCAGCGGGAGCCGCACAATGAGCAGTTCTTC. It codes for CASSAVQREPHNEQFF. Full variable domain (rest looked up from reference TRBV2 and TRBJ2-1): EPEVTQTPSHQVTQMGQEVILRCVPISNHLYFYWYRQILGQKVEFLVSFYNNEISEKSEIFDDQFSVERPDGSNFTLKIRSTKLEDSAMYFCASSAVQREPHNEQFFGPGTRLTVL.